The present TCR beta chain was sequenced within a study of blood T cell repertoires in COVID-19. Turning to the study itself: The United States, Italy and Spain were the sources of the acute and convalescent COVID-19 samples. T cells, B-cell-depleted T cells, or PBMCs provided the cDNA or gDNA that served as material.

Recruits, aged roughly 18 to 90 years, lived in 24 US areas. Grouping used clinical history reported by participants in a survey and questionnaire. This table comes from immunoSEQ multiplex PCR, and its TCRdb copy is limited to in-frame clones, with some not included. The table lists some 260,000 clones, around 90% of them singletons. The germline V gene has CDR1 LNHDA and CDR2 SQIVND (reference sequence). J was trimmed by 4 bases and V by 6 bases; bases with no gene match: 6. This CDR3 has 13 residues. The specimen was PBMCs or T cells enriched from blood (not recorded which). The chain links TRBV19 to TRBJ2-7, with 7 bases identical to TRBD2. This receptor was taken from a woman aged 25-40 years with acute COVID-19. CDR3 residues: CASRSSGTYEQYF. CDR3 coding DNA: TGTGCCAGTAGGTCTAGCGGTACTTACGAGCAGTACTTC. The variable domain in full, with the rest retrieved from reference TRBV19 and TRBJ2-7, is DGGITQSPKYLFRKEGQNVTLSCEQNLNHDAMYWYRQDPGQGLRLIYYSQIVNDFQKGDIAEGYSVSREKKESFPLTVTSAQKNPTAFYLCASRSSGTYEQYFGPGTRLTVT.